The T cell receptor beta chain under discussion was sequenced for a study of Ad26.COV2.S vaccination and SARS-CoV-2 variants. Note on this clone: Its antigen is unknown.

The germline V gene has CDR1 MDHEN and CDR2 SYDVKM. The ends were cut back, 6 bases at V and 4 bases at J, with 10 bases in the middle. The CDR3 has 13 residues. The method was immunoSEQ multiplex PCR; TCRdb's version includes in-frame clones alone and lacks a portion of them. The data hold about 400,000 clones, with 92% observed a single time. Findings of the study overall: Possible underestimation of total T cell responses by the TCR breadth and depth analyses was noted.

Treatment specified: around 19 received Ad26.COV2.S at low or high dose, single or two shots; roughly five received placebo; per-sample allocation not given. After the first vaccine or placebo injection, samples were drawn on day 63. This sequence joins TRBV28 and TRBJ1-5; no firm D call. The sequence was collected from a person between 18 and 59 years old who received the Ad26.COV2.S COVID-19 vaccine or a placebo. This specimen was peripheral blood, taken in a trial of Ad26.COV2.S vaccine versus placebo. For the CDR3, the DNA is TGTGCCAGCAGACCCCCCGGGAATCAGCCCCAGCATTTT. Translated: CASRPPGNQPQHF.